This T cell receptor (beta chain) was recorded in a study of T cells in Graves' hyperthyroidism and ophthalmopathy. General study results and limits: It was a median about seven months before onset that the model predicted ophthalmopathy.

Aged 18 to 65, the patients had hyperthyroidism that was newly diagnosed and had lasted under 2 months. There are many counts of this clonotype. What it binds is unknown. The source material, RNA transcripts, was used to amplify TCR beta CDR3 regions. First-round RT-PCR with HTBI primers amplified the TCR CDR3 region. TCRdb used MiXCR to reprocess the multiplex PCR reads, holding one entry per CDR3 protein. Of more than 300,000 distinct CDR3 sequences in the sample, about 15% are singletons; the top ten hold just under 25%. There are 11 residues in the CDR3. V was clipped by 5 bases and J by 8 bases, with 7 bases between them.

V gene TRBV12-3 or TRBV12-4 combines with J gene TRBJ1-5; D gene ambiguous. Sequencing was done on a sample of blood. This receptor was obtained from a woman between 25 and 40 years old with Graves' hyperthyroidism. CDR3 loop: CASSLGEPQHF. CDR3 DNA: TGTGCCAGCAGTCTTGGGGAGCCCCAGCATTTT.